Presented here are 21 T cell receptor beta chains from one specimen sequenced in a study of early T cells in non-severe SARS-CoV-2 infection. TCRdb re-called the 5' RACE reads through MiXCR, storing one row per CDR3 protein. Of about 60,000 distinct CDR3 sequences in the sample, 20% to 25% are singletons; the top ten hold approximately 15%. The sequencing used whole blood, collected at baseline. The receptor set was obtained from an adult who was a healthcare worker with PCR-confirmed SARS-CoV-2 infection or an uninfected control (not recorded which).

This clonotype was picked up a small number of times. J is TRBJ2-1 and V is TRBV5-1; maybe TRBD1 (6 bases). This CDR3 region has 15 residues. V dropped 3 bases and J dropped 0 bases, with 10 bases sitting between them. Germline values: CDR1 SGHRS, CDR2 YFSETQ. The CDR3 nucleotides are TGCGCCAGCAGCTCCGGACAGACCTCCTACAATGAGCAGTTCTTC. Its protein product is CASSSGQTSYNEQFF.

The CDR3 DNA reads TGTGCCAGCAGCTTAGTTAGCGGGGGGCTTCAGTTCTTC. Translated: CASSLVSGGLQFF. The chain employs TRBV7-8 and TRBJ2-1; 10 nucleotides line up with TRBD2. The CDR3 has 13 residues. Germline CDR1 is SGHVS and CDR2 is FQNEAQ. With 1 base clipped from V and 13 bases from J, the junction kept 4 bases outside the gene matches.

This clonotype was counted at least ten times. The chain uses TRBV20-1 and TRBJ2-2; the D call may be TRBD1 or TRBD2 (5 bases each). This CDR3 is 14 amino acids long. V lost 2 bases, J lost 1 base, and 8 bases lay in between. Germline assignment: CDR1 DFQATT and CDR2 SNEGSKA (reference sequence). This CDR3 is CSARSGGNTGELFF. The DNA of the CDR3 is TGCAGTGCTAGATCTGGGGGGAACACCGGGGAGCTGTTTTTT.

The CDR3 nucleotides are TGTGCCAGCACCTCCGAGGGGGGCGTAGCTTTCTTT. This codes for CASTSEGGVAFF. The rearrangement uses TRBV6-1 and TRBJ1-1, with D tentatively TRBD1 (6 bases). Germline CDR1 and CDR2: MNHNS and SASEGT. V lost 7 bases, J lost 10 bases, and 16 bases lay in between. This CDR3 comprises 12 residues.

This chain connects TRBV29-1 to TRBJ2-1; TRBD2 might be the D (5 bases). CDR3 length equals 12 residues. CDR1 and CDR2 (germline): SQVTM, ANQGSEA. Trimming took off 3 bases at V and 8 bases at J, with 11 bases between the two ends. The CDR3 DNA sequence: TGCAGCGTTGATGGGCTGCGGGATGAGCAGTTCTTC. It encodes CSVDGLRDEQFF.

The table lists this clonotype with a few counts. The V and J genes are TRBV5-1 and TRBJ1-4; TRBD1 matches at 7 bases. The CDR3 is 14 residues long. The V and J ends lost 3 bases and 2 bases, in that order; junction bases with no gene match: 1. CDR1 and CDR2 (germline): SGHRS, YFSETQ. CDR3 DNA sequence: TGCGCCAGCAGCTGGGGACAGACTAATGAAAAACTGTTTTTT. Its translation: CASSWGQTNEKLFF.

This chain joins TRBV12-3 or TRBV12-4 and TRBJ2-6; D might be TRBD1 (5 bases). The CDR3 has 16 residues. The V end lost 5 bases, the J end lost 2 bases, and 13 bases lay between the germline ends. DNA of the CDR3: TGTGCCAGCAGTCTCAAGACAGCCCCTGGGGCCAACGTCCTGACTTTC. Translation gives CASSLKTAPGANVLTF.

In this sample, this clonotype turned up many times. The rearrangement joins TRBV10-3 to TRBJ2-5; 7 bases agree with TRBD2. The trim removed 0 bases at V and 3 bases at J, leaving 4 bases unmatched. Germline CDR1 is ENHRY and CDR2 is SYGVKD. The CDR3 covers 15 residues. The CDR3 here is CAISESLTSKETQYF. The CDR3 nucleotides read TGTGCCATCAGTGAGTCGTTGACTAGCAAAGAGACCCAGTACTTC.

This clonotype was detected many times. This sequence joins TRBV7-7 and TRBJ2-7, with 7 nucleotides matching TRBD1. With V trimmed by 5 bases and J by 3 bases, 7 bases remained unmatched. There are 14 residues in the CDR3. Germline lookup yields CDR1 SSHAT and CDR2 FNYEAQ (reference sequence). CDR3 sequence reads: CASSRAPGGYEQYF. The DNA for the CDR3 is TGTGCCAGCAGCCGGGCCCCAGGGGGCTACGAGCAGTACTTC.

The chain joins TRBV18 to TRBJ1-6; no definite D call. Germline CDR1 is KGHSH and CDR2 is LQKENI. Trimming shortened V by 6 bases and J by 5 bases, and 17 bases separated the two germline ends. The CDR3 totals 16 residues. As DNA, the CDR3 is TGTGCCAGCTCTCGGACGGATCCGGGAGATAATTCACCCCTCCACTTT. It translates to CASSRTDPGDNSPLHF.

This clonotype was detected a few times. The chain recombines TRBV10-3 with TRBJ2-1, with D possibly being TRBD2 (7 bases). The V end lost 5 bases, the J end lost 8 bases, and 19 bases lay between the germline ends. CDR3 size: 15 residues. CDR1 is ENHRY, CDR2 SYGVKD, per germline. CDR3 bases: TGTGCCATCAGTTCAAGGGACCTAGGGGGGGATGAGCAGTTCTTC. It yields the protein CAISSRDLGGDEQFF.

This clonotype has just a few counts. This sequence joins TRBV5-1 and TRBJ1-6; D gene unclear. Germline V gene sequence: CDR1 SGHRS, CDR2 YFSETQ. The CDR3 sequence is 13 residues long. Trimming stripped 0 bases from V and 8 bases from J, with 6 bases between. CDR3 in amino acids: CASSLEVDSPLHF. In DNA, the CDR3 is TGCGCCAGCAGCTTGGAGGTTGATTCACCCCTCCACTTT.

The chain employs TRBV12-3 or TRBV12-4 and TRBJ2-7; D is undetermined. The CDR3 sequence is 11 residues long. Trimming shortened V by 3 bases and J by 7 bases, and 7 bases separated the two germline ends. The CDR3 DNA sequence: TGTGCCAGCAGTTTTGGCAGGGAGCAGTACTTC. It specifies CASSFGREQYF.

With respect to this clonotype: Germline is not matched at one junction end, which may reflect a read error. The V and J genes are TRBV7-8 and TRBJ2-1; D gene ambiguous. Looked up from germline, CDR1 is SGHVS and CDR2 is FQNEAQ. There are 13 residues in the CDR3. In nucleotides, the CDR3 is TGTGCCAGCAGCTGGACCTCCTACAGTGAGCAGTTCTTC. Protein product: CASSWTSYSEQFF.

The chain joins TRBV7-9 to TRBJ1-2, with TRBD1 as a possible D gene (5 bases). CDR3 length: 15 amino acids. The ends were cut back, 5 bases at V and 2 bases at J, with 15 bases in the middle. In germline, CDR1 is SEHNR, CDR2 FQNEAQ (reference sequence). This chain's CDR3 is CASSRGRKENYGYTF. The CDR3 region has the DNA TGTGCCAGCAGCCGGGGACGGAAAGAGAACTATGGCTACACCTTC.

The rearrangement links TRBV2 to TRBJ1-5; 8 nucleotides match TRBD1. The V segment lost 1 base and the J segment 3 bases; nucleotides outside the gene matches: 2. Germline CDR1 is SNHLY and CDR2 is FYNNEI. This CDR3 is 15 amino acids long. CDR3 loop: CASSEETGVNQPQHF. The CDR3 DNA follows: TGTGCCAGCAGTGAAGAGACAGGGGTCAATCAGCCCCAGCATTTT.

This clonotype was detected a few times. The CDR3 region has the DNA TGTGCCTGGAGTGAGCAACTGAATGAAAAACTGTTTTTT. Residues: CAWSEQLNEKLFF. J is TRBJ1-4 and V is TRBV30; D remains unclear. Germline CDR1 reads GTSNPN; CDR2 reads SVGIG (reference sequence). The CDR3 sequence is 13 residues long. Trimming took 1 base from V and 5 from J, leaving 8 bases between them.

This clonotype was observed at least ten times. The chain couples TRBV6-1 to TRBJ1-4, with TRBD1 matching over 8 bases. Germline loops: CDR1 MNHNS, CDR2 SASEGT. This CDR3 has 14 residues. J was trimmed by 8 bases and V by 2 bases; bases with no gene match: 4. This CDR3 reads CASSERRGLEKLFF. CDR3 nucleotide sequence: TGTGCCAGCAGTGAACGCAGGGGGCTGGAAAAACTGTTTTTT.

This clonotype has more than one count but fewer than ten. The chain couples TRBV7-8 to TRBJ2-7; weak D call: TRBD1 (5 bases). The CDR3 is made up of 14 amino acids. Germline lookup yields CDR1 SGHVS and CDR2 FQNEAQ. Trimming left V 3 bases short and J 3 bases short, with 12 bases between. CDR3 residues: CASSFRDRIYEQYF. In DNA form, the CDR3 reads TGTGCCAGCAGCTTCCGAGACAGAATCTACGAGCAGTACTTC.

This clonotype turned up a few times. This sequence joins TRBV29-1 and TRBJ2-2; D uncertain. The V gene lost 5 bases and the J gene lost 4 bases, with 5 bases spanning the gap. Germline V gene data show CDR1 as SQVTM and CDR2 as ANQGSEA. This CDR3 has 11 amino acids. Written as DNA, the CDR3 is TGCAGCGTTTTTTCCACCGGGGAGCTGTTTTTT. This encodes CSVFSTGELFF.

This clonotype was seen a few times. The gene calls are TRBV7-2 and TRBJ2-3; D is undetermined. Per the germline V gene, CDR1 is SGHTA and CDR2 is FQGNSA. V lost 4 bases, J lost 0 bases, and 8 bases lay in between. This CDR3 has 14 residues. The CDR3 DNA follows: TGTGCCAGCAGCTCCCAAGGGAGCACAGATACGCAGTATTTT. Protein product: CASSSQGSTDTQYF. Full variable domain (missing parts from reference TRBV7-2 and TRBJ2-3): GAGVSQSPSNKVTEKGKDVELRCDPISGHTALYWYRQSLGQGLEFLIYFQGNSAPDKSGLPSDRFSAERTGGSVSTLTIQRTQQEDSAVYLCASSSQGSTDTQYFGPGTRLTVL.